Following are 11 T cell receptor beta chains from one sample sequenced in a study of cytomegalovirus exposure and HLA in healthy donors. With 60 Vbeta and 13 Jbeta primers, the PCR was carried out. The protocol was immunoSEQ multiplex PCR, while the TCRdb copy is restricted to in-frame clones and leaves out a portion. The sample includes more than 150,000 clones, 75% to 80% of them seen just once. Sequencing used PBMCs. The receptors here all came from a man between 45 and 60 years old in good health and CMV-seropositive.

V gene TRBV7-2 combines with J gene TRBJ2-3; the match to TRBD1 covers 10 bases. V shed 5 bases and J 0 bases; nucleotides not matched to a gene: 8. The CDR3 runs 17 residues. Germline CDR1 SGHTA, CDR2 FQGNSA. The CDR3 sequence is CASSLDWTGGSTDTQYF. The CDR3 DNA sequence: TGTGCCAGCAGCCTAGACTGGACAGGGGGAAGCACAGATACGCAGTATTTT.

A single count supports this clone. V usage is TRBV6-6 and J usage is TRBJ1-6, with 7 bases matching TRBD1. The CDR3 is 15 amino acids. Per the germline V gene, CDR1 is MNHNY and CDR2 is SVGAGI (reference sequence). The V and J ends lost 2 bases and 7 bases, in that order; junction bases with no gene match: 5. The CDR3 region is CASSYLTGSNSPLHF. The CDR3, as DNA: TGTGCCAGCAGTTACCTGACAGGGAGCAATTCACCCCTCCACTTT.

This clone was counted only a few times. The chain has TRBV6-5 and TRBJ1-6; tentatively, D is TRBD1 (6 bases). Germline CDR1 and CDR2: MNHEY and SVGAGI. The CDR3 contains 13 residues. V gave up 7 bases and J gave up 8 bases, with 12 bases separating them. CDR3 residues: CASNQGPYSPLHF. The CDR3 DNA sequence: TGTGCCAGCAATCAGGGGCCGTATTCACCCCTCCACTTT.

This clone was picked up a small number of times. The chain couples TRBV6-5 to TRBJ2-3; maybe TRBD2 (6 bases). V shed 8 bases and J shed 2 bases, with 11 bases lying between them. There are 13 residues in the CDR3. Germline V gene lookup returns CDR1 MNHEY and CDR2 SVGAGI. The CDR3 region is CASWGLLTDTQYF. CDR3 bases: TGTGCCAGCTGGGGACTCCTCACAGATACGCAGTATTTT.

The chain couples TRBV4-1 to TRBJ2-2; 12 nucleotides align to TRBD2. V was pared by 0 bases and J by 3 bases, with 8 bases of the junction left unmatched. Per germline, CDR1 MGHRA and CDR2 YSYEKL. This CDR3 contains 19 residues. The CDR3 nucleotides read TGCGCCAGCAGCCAAGATGGGCTAGCGGGGGGGCAGTACACCGGGGAGCTGTTTTTT. Translated: CASSQDGLAGGQYTGELFF.

This chain uses TRBV5-6 with TRBJ2-3, with 13 bases that match TRBD2. The CDR3 is made up of 17 amino acids. V gave up 3 bases and J gave up 6 bases; unmatched junction bases: 10. Germline V gene lookup returns CDR1 SGHDT and CDR2 YYEEEE. CDR3 sequence reads: CASSYLWTSGGPDTQYF. DNA of the CDR3: TGTGCCAGCAGCTACCTGTGGACTAGCGGGGGACCCGATACGCAGTATTTT.

The chain uses TRBV4-1 and TRBJ2-3; tentatively, D is TRBD2 (6 bases). The germline V and J ends were trimmed by 4 bases and 5 bases, with 10 bases remaining between them. This CDR3 is built from 13 residues. Germline V gene sequence: CDR1 MGHRA, CDR2 YSYEKL. The CDR3 nucleotides are TGCGCCAGCAGCCTCACGGGGGTAGATACGCAGTATTTT. Amino acids: CASSLTGVDTQYF.

V gene TRBV27 combines with J gene TRBJ1-4, with D perhaps TRBD1 (6 bases). CDR1 is MNHEY and CDR2 is SMNVEV in the germline V gene (reference sequence). The CDR3 runs 15 residues. The V end was cut by 2 bases, the J end by 5 bases, with 12 bases between. In DNA, the CDR3 is TGTGCCAGCAGTTTAGGCGGACAGCCCAATGAAAAACTGTTTTTT. Its translation: CASSLGGQPNEKLFF.

The J gene is TRBJ1-5, the V gene TRBV18; D unclear. V was clipped by 4 bases and J by 1 base, with 8 bases between them. This CDR3 is 14 amino acids long. Looked up from germline, CDR1 is KGHSH and CDR2 is LQKENI. The CDR3 DNA is TGTGCCAGCTCACGGAGAGAGAGCAATCAGCCCCAGCATTTT. It is translated as CASSRRESNQPQHF.

CDR3 region: CASSGSKGQGSVAGANVLTF. The CDR3 DNA follows: TGTGCCAGCAGTGGATCGAAGGGACAGGGGTCAGTGGCAGGGGCCAACGTCCTGACTTTC. The J gene is TRBJ2-6, the V gene TRBV2, with 10 bases aligning to TRBD1. Looked up from germline, CDR1 is SNHLY and CDR2 is FYNNEI. The trim removed 4 bases at V and 4 bases at J, leaving 16 bases unmatched. The CDR3 is made up of 20 amino acids.

The gene calls are TRBV4-3 and TRBJ2-2; unclear D gene. V dropped 4 bases and J dropped 1 base, with 13 bases sitting between them. From germline, CDR1 is LGHNA and CDR2 YSLEER. The length of the CDR3 is 16 residues. CDR3 amino acids: CASSPGAARNTGELFF. The CDR3 DNA reads as TGCGCCAGCAGCCCCGGTGCAGCGAGGAACACCGGGGAGCTGTTTTTT.